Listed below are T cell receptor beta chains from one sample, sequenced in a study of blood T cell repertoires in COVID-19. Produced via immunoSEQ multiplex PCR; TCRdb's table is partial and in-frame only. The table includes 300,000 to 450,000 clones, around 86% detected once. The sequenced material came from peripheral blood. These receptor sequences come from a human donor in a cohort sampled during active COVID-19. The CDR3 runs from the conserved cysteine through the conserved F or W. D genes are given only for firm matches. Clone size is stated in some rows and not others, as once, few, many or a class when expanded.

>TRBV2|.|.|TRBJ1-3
CASNGARSGNTIYF
TGTGCCAGCAATGGGGCCCGCTCTGGAAACACCATATATTTT
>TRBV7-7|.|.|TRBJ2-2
CASSTEGVGELFF
TGTGCCAGCAGCACTGAGGGGGTCGGGGAGCTGTTTTTT
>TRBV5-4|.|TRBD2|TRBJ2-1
CASSLGSGSHNEQFF
TGTGCCAGCAGCTTGGGGAGCGGGAGCCACAATGAGCAGTTCTTC
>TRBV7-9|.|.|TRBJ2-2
CASSLDAGAVFF
TGTGCCAGCAGCTTAGATGCAGGGGCGGTGTTTTTT
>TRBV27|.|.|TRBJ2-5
CASRIQGSQETQYF
TGTGCCAGCAGGATCCAGGGGTCGCAAGAGACCCAGTACTTC
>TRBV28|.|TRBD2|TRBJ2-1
CASAGAGYNEQFF
TGTGCCAGCGCGGGAGCGGGGTACAATGAGCAGTTCTTC
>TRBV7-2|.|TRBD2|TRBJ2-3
CASSLVAGETDTQYF
TGTGCCAGCAGCTTAGTGGCGGGGGAAACAGATACGCAGTATTTT
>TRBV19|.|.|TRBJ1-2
CASSIGGSMVHYGYTF
TGTGCCAGTAGTATAGGCGGTTCGATGGTACACTATGGCTACACCTTC
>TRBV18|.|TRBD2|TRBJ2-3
CASSQREGSTDTQYF
TGTGCCAGCTCCCAGCGGGAGGGCTCCACAGATACGCAGTATTTT
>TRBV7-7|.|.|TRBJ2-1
CASSLDLLDEQFF
TGTGCTAGCAGCTTAGACCTTTTAGATGAGCAGTTCTTC
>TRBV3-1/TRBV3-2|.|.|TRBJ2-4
CASSQGEVAKNIQYF
TGTGCCAGCAGCCAAGGGGAGGTAGCCAAAAACATTCAGTACTTC
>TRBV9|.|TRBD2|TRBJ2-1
CASSPGTSGYNEQFF
TGTGCCAGCAGCCCCGGGACTAGCGGATACAATGAGCAGTTCTTC
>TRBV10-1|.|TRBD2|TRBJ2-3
CASSESASGRTDTQYF
TGCGCCAGCAGTGAGTCAGCGAGCGGGAGAACAGATACGCAGTATTTT
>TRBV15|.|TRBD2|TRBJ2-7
CATSRGSAGGREQYF
TGTGCCACCAGCAGAGGATCAGCGGGGGGGCGGGAGCAGTACTTC
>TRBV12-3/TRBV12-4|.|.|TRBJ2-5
CASSPRPGETQYF
TGTGCCAGCAGCCCCCGGCCGGGAGAGACCCAGTACTTC
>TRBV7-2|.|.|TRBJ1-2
CASSQKYSSSQGSYGYTF
TGTGCCAGCAGCCAAAAATACTCTAGTTCCCAGGGGAGCTATGGCTACACCTTC
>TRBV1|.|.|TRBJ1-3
CTSKGGRNTIYF
TGCACCAGCAAAGGGGGACGAAACACCATATATTTT
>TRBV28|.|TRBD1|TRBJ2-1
CASSLPQGVCEQFF
TGTGCCAGCAGTTTGCCCCAGGGGGTATGTGAGCAGTTCTTC
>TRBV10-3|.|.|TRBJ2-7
CAISEARSSYEQYF
TGTGCCATCAGTGAAGCAAGGAGCTCCTACGAGCAGTACTTC
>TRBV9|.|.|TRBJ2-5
CASSGGVGETQYF
TGTGCCAGCAGCGGGGGCGTAGGGGAGACCCAGTACTTC
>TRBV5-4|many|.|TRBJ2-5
CASSYEGSQETQYF
TGTGCCAGCAGTTACGAGGGTTCTCAAGAGACCCAGTACTTC
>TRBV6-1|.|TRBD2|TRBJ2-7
CASSEAGGGTSYEQYF
TGTGCCAGCAGTGAAGCTGGAGGGGGGACTAGCTACGAGCAGTACTTC
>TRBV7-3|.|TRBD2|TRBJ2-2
CASSPGLATGELFF
TGTGCCAGCAGCCCGGGACTAGCGACCGGGGAGCTGTTTTTT
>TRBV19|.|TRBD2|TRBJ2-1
CASTTSGGLLSSYNEQFF
TGTGCCAGTACGACTAGCGGGGGGCTCCTGAGCTCCTACAATGAGCAGTTCTTC
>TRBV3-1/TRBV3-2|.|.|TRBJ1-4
CASSQDLSDRGEEKLFF
TGTGCCAGCAGCCAAGATCTTTCGGACAGAGGAGAGGAAAAACTGTTTTTT
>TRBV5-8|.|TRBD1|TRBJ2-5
CASSSTGTGGGETQYF
TGTGCCAGCAGCAGTACCGGGACAGGGGGCGGAGAGACCCAGTACTTC
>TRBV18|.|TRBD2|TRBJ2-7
CASSPRSTSDAYEQYF
TGTGCCAGCTCACCAAGGAGTACTAGCGATGCCTACGAGCAGTACTTC
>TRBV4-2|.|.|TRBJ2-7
CASSHAGEQYF
TGTGCCAGCAGCCACGCGGGTGAGCAGTACTTC
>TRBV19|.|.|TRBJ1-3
CASAVRAISGNTIYF
TGTGCCAGTGCCGTCAGGGCGATCTCTGGAAACACCATATATTTT